This TCR beta chain is from a study of control samples from healthy donors and cancer patients. The V end was cut by 4 bases, the J end by 4 bases, with 10 bases between. CDR1 MGHRA and CDR2 YSYEKL come from the germline V gene. The CDR3 consists of 13 residues. Here immunoSEQ multiplex PCR was the method, and the copy in TCRdb shows in-frame clones only, minus some. Of 100,000 to 150,000 clones in the sample, about 88% were seen once. Sequenced: blood. The gene calls are TRBV4-1 and TRBJ2-5; tentatively, D is TRBD1 or TRBD2 (5 bases each). The TCR comes from a man aged 45-65 years in good health. As DNA, the CDR3 is TGCGCCAGCAGCCTGGGACCCCCAGAGACCCAGTACTTC. Protein product: CASSLGPPETQYF.